This TCR beta chain was retrieved from a study of T cell repertoires in cytomegalovirus infection. For the study at large: Epitope selection comprised recently identified HLA-C-restricted CMV epitopes and well-studied HLA-B-restricted CMV epitopes. CMV infection and matching HLA type were both indicated by public TCR beta signatures. Study-level points and caveats: Summed public TCR beta family frequency identified CMV carriers bearing the relevant HLA.

Concerning this clonotype itself: Its antigen remains unknown.

Via MiXCR, TCRdb re-called the reads, giving one row per CDR3 protein. The data hold under 850,000 distinct CDR3 sequences, with about 30% observed a single time. Trimming removed 4 bases from V and 0 bases from J, with 9 bases in between. Germline values: CDR1 SGHVT, CDR2 SQSDAQ. The CDR3 extends over 14 amino acids. The sequence was obtained from a human donor in good health (CMV status not recorded). Some clones in this sample may be carry-over from other donors' samples. This rearrangement joins TRBV7-4 to TRBJ2-5; D call uncertain. Specimen: cultured PBMCs, collected from culture after CMV antigen stimulation. CDR3 DNA sequence: TGTGCCAGCAGCTCGGTACAAAACCAAGAGACCCAGTACTTC. Amino acid sequence: CASSSVQNQETQYF.